A single sample is the source of the 17 T cell receptor beta chains below, sequenced in a study of cytomegalovirus exposure and HLA in healthy donors. In the PCR, 60 Vbeta and 13 Jbeta primers were used. Only in-frame clones appear in the TCRdb table, and some are missing; sequencing was by immunoSEQ multiplex PCR. This table has approximately 150,000 clones, approximately 80% appearing once. Sequences were obtained from PBMCs. These receptors came from a woman in her forties in good health and CMV-seronegative.

V is TRBV19 and J is TRBJ2-1; no definite D call. V shed 3 bases and J shed 5 bases, with 8 bases lying between them. The CDR3 runs 13 residues. Germline CDR1 and CDR2: LNHDA and SQIVND (reference sequence). CDR3 sequence reads: CASSISNNNEQFF. In nucleotides, the CDR3 is TGTGCCAGTAGTATCTCCAACAACAATGAGCAGTTCTTC.

Turning to this clone: One end of the junction is discordant with germline, which a read error may explain. J is TRBJ2-1 and V is TRBV7-7, with 7 bases fitting TRBD2. The CDR3 is 15 residues long. Germline V gene sequence: CDR1 SSHAT, CDR2 FNYEAQ (reference sequence). CDR3 loop: CASSLDLAAYNEQFF. The DNA for the CDR3 is TGTGCTAGCAGCTTAGACCTAGCGGCCTACAATGAGCAGTTCTTC. The whole variable domain, remainder taken from reference TRBV7-7 and TRBJ2-1, is GAGVSQSPRYKVTKRGQDVTLRCDPISSHATLYWYQQALGQGPEFLTYFNYEAQPDKSGLPSDRFSAERPEGSISTLTIQRTEQRDSAMYRCASSLDLAAYNEQFFGPGTRLTVL.

This clone was observed once. The chain joins TRBV2 to TRBJ2-1, with 7 bases lining up with TRBD2. The junction had 8 bases not matched to a gene; V was cut back by 3 bases and J by 12 bases. This CDR3 spans 13 amino acids. CDR1 and CDR2 (germline): SNHLY, FYNNEI. The CDR3 DNA sequence: TGTGCCAGCAGTGATTCTTTGGGACTACCGCAGTTCTTC. Translation: CASSDSLGLPQFF.

V is TRBV27 and J is TRBJ2-6, with a weak D call TRBD2 (6 bases). V was cut by 6 bases and J by 0 bases, with 15 bases left in between. The CDR3 totals 17 residues. Germline V gene data show CDR1 as MNHEY and CDR2 as SMNVEV (reference sequence). The CDR3 spells CASSEFGSHSGANVLTF. The CDR3 nucleotides are TGTGCCAGCAGCGAATTCGGGAGCCACTCTGGGGCCAACGTCCTGACTTTC.

The CDR3 DNA reads as TGTGCCAGCAGCTTCGGGTCCTCCTACGAGCAGTACTTC. Translating it yields CASSFGSSYEQYF. This chain uses TRBV11-3 with TRBJ2-7; D unclear. V dropped 3 bases and J dropped 0 bases, with 6 bases sitting between them. Germline V CDR1 and CDR2: SGHNT, YENEEA. There are 13 residues in the CDR3. Based on the CDR3 plus reference TRBV11-3 and TRBJ2-7, the full variable domain is EAGVVQSPRYKIIEKKQPVAFWCNPISGHNTLYWYLQNLGQGPELLIRYENEEAVDDSQLPKDRFSAERLKGVDSTLKIQPAELGDSAVYLCASSFGSSYEQYFGPGTRLTVT.

The V and J genes are TRBV28 and TRBJ2-3; 10 bases are shared with TRBD2. V shed 2 bases and J 6 bases; nucleotides not matched to a gene: 5. Per germline, CDR1 MDHEN and CDR2 SYDVKM. The CDR3 has 15 residues. The CDR3 here is CASSLPLAGTDTQYF. The CDR3 DNA reads as TGTGCCAGCAGTTTACCACTAGCGGGGACGGATACGCAGTATTTT.

CDR3 in amino acids: CASSFAGTYEQYF. The CDR3 DNA sequence: TGTGCCAGCAGCTTCGCAGGAACCTACGAGCAGTACTTC. This chain joins TRBV7-9 and TRBJ2-7; unclear D gene. The germline V gene encodes CDR1 SEHNR and CDR2 FQNEAQ (reference sequence). Trimming stripped 3 bases from V and 2 bases from J, with 8 bases between. The CDR3 extends over 13 amino acids.

The gene calls are TRBV7-4 and TRBJ2-7; 11 positions match TRBD2. There are 16 residues in the CDR3. Germline lookup yields CDR1 SGHVT and CDR2 SQSDAQ. V trimming: 1 base; J trimming: 2 bases; junction bases outside the gene matches: 4. The CDR3 DNA sequence: TGTGCCAGCAGCTTAGATCTAGCGGGAGGTACCTACGAGCAGTACTTC. Its protein is CASSLDLAGGTYEQYF.

V is TRBV20-1 and J is TRBJ2-1; possibly TRBD2 for D (6 bases). Germline CDR1 and CDR2: DFQATT and SNEGSKA (reference sequence). V was pared by 2 bases and J by 10 bases, with 9 bases between. The CDR3 runs to 11 residues. The CDR3 loop reads CSARRDLEQFF. CDR3 coding DNA: TGCAGTGCTAGAAGGGACTTGGAGCAGTTCTTC.

The chain links TRBV5-4 to TRBJ2-4; 9 nucleotides match TRBD1. V dropped 6 bases and J dropped 1; count of bases not matched to a gene: 2. The CDR3 covers 14 residues. From germline, CDR1 is SGHNT and CDR2 YYREEE (reference sequence). The CDR3 loop reads CASKTGGAKNIQYF. DNA for the CDR3: TGTGCCAGCAAGACAGGGGGGGCCAAAAACATTCAGTACTTC.

The DNA of the CDR3 is TGTGCCAGCAGTATAAGCGGGGGGGCGAACACCGGGGAGCTGTTTTTT. The encoded protein is CASSISGGANTGELFF. The V gene is TRBV7-3, the J gene TRBJ2-2; 10 bases map to TRBD2. The germline V gene has CDR1 SGHTA and CDR2 FQGTGA. Trimming cost V 6 bases and J 0 bases; bases outside gene matches: 4. The CDR3 is made up of 16 amino acids. The full variable domain, completed using reference TRBV7-3 and TRBJ2-2, is GAGVSQTPSNKVTEKGKYVELRCDPISGHTALYWYRQSLGQGPEFLIYFQGTGAADDSGLPNDRFFAVRPEGSVSTLKIQRTERGDSAVYLCASSISGGANTGELFFGEGSRLTVL.

This clone showed up just a few times. The rearrangement uses TRBV11-3 and TRBJ2-1, with 8 bases aligning to TRBD2. The CDR3 is 14 amino acids. With V trimmed by 1 base and J by 8 bases, 4 bases remained unmatched. Germline CDR1 SGHNT, CDR2 YENEEA. CDR3 loop: CASSLGGTSHEQFF. The CDR3 DNA is TGTGCCAGCAGCTTAGGTGGGACTAGTCATGAGCAGTTCTTC.

The gene calls are TRBV2 and TRBJ2-5; TRBD2 agrees at 9 bases. Germline loops: CDR1 SNHLY, CDR2 FYNNEI. V shed 5 bases and J 6 bases; nucleotides not matched to a gene: 4. The CDR3 contains 13 residues. Here the CDR3 DNA reads TGTGCCAGCAGTCCCGGGACTAGCAAGACCCAGTACTTC. Protein product: CASSPGTSKTQYF.

The chain joins TRBV18 to TRBJ2-1, with TRBD2 as a possible D gene (5 bases). CDR1 is KGHSH and CDR2 is LQKENI in the germline V gene. V lost 4 bases and J lost 0, with 13 bases in between. The CDR3 is 16 residues long. DNA of the CDR3: TGTGCCAGCTCACTTTTAGCGATGAGCTCCTACAATGAGCAGTTCTTC. Residues: CASSLLAMSSYNEQFF.

CDR3 nucleotide sequence: TGCGCCAGCAGCCAGGACAGGGTCAATACGCAGTATTTT. It specifies CASSQDRVNTQYF. The V call is TRBV10-2, the J call TRBJ2-3, with 8 bases that match TRBD1. This CDR3 contains 13 residues. Germline lookup yields CDR1 WSHSY and CDR2 SAAADI. V shed 6 bases, J shed 7 bases, and the junction held 6 bases outside the gene matches.

The rearrangement joins TRBV4-2 to TRBJ2-5; TRBD2 aligns across 7 bases. Per the germline V gene, CDR1 is LGHNA and CDR2 is YNFKEQ. V dropped 1 base and J dropped 11; count of bases not matched to a gene: 13. The CDR3 totals 15 residues. The CDR3 bases are TGTGCCAGCAGCCAAGGTGGCCTTGCTCGGGGGGAGCAGTACTTC. This codes for CASSQGGLARGEQYF.

J is TRBJ2-4 and V is TRBV7-2, with D hard to call. Per the germline V gene, CDR1 is SGHTA and CDR2 is FQGNSA. This CDR3 region has 17 residues. V lost 3 bases and J lost 1, with 16 bases in between. Here the CDR3 reads CASSFQMSLGAKNIQYF. CDR3 nucleotide sequence: TGTGCCAGCAGCTTTCAAATGAGCCTTGGTGCCAAAAACATTCAGTACTTC.